The source of this TCR beta chain is a study of blood T cell repertoires in COVID-19. The data were produced by immunoSEQ multiplex PCR, yet TCRdb's version contains in-frame clones alone and is incomplete. The data contain about 22,000 clones, approximately 88% of them seen just once; the ten biggest clones take up 22%. About this clone: The same CDR3 also results from other DNA sequences found in this sample.

The length of the CDR3 is 14 residues. Trimming shortened V by 5 bases and J by 1 base, and 11 bases separated the two germline ends. Looked up from germline, CDR1 is SEHNR and CDR2 is FQNEAQ (reference sequence). The clonotype comes from a man aged 80 or over with active or convalescent COVID-19. Sequencing input: peripheral blood. The rearrangement links TRBV7-9 to TRBJ1-1; a possible D gene is TRBD1 (5 bases). The CDR3 sequence is CASSPTGGNTEAFF. The CDR3 region has the DNA TGTGCCAGCAGCCCCACCGGGGGGAACACTGAAGCTTTCTTT.